These 17 T cell receptor beta chains share one sample of origin, sequenced in a study of blood T cell repertoires in COVID-19. Libraries were prepared by immunoSEQ multiplex PCR; TCRdb keeps only in-frame clonotypes and omits some of them. Counted here are roughly 570,000 clones, 85% to 90% occurring once; the ten biggest clones make up roughly 8.3%. The material sequenced was peripheral blood. These receptors were taken from a woman aged 50 to 65 with COVID-19, enrolled during active disease.

The sample holds a few counts of this clone. This chain uses TRBV7-9 with TRBJ2-7, with 7 bases fitting TRBD2. Germline CDR1 SEHNR, CDR2 FQNEAQ (reference sequence). The junction had 6 bases not matched to a gene; V was cut back by 7 bases and J by 3 bases. This CDR3 contains 13 residues. CDR3 nucleotide sequence: TGTGCCAGCACCCCGGGGAGGGTCTACGAGCAGTACTTC. Amino acids: CASTPGRVYEQYF.

The V gene is TRBV6-5, the J gene TRBJ1-1; no definite D call. V was clipped by 6 bases and J by 1 base, with 15 bases between them. CDR1 and CDR2 from the germline V gene are MNHEY and SVGAGI. The CDR3 length is 15 residues. This chain's CDR3 is CASSWSPNPNTEAFF. DNA for the CDR3: TGTGCCAGCAGCTGGAGCCCCAACCCGAACACTGAAGCTTTCTTT.

The V and J genes are TRBV30 and TRBJ1-3; TRBD1 matches at 7 bases. Germline V gene data show CDR1 as GTSNPN and CDR2 as SVGIG (reference sequence). The CDR3 is 14 residues long. Germline trimming cut 2 bases from V and 3 bases from J; bases unmatched to any gene: 4. CDR3 nucleotide sequence: TGTGCCTGGAGTACCAGGGGGAGTGGAAACACCATATATTTT. Its protein is CAWSTRGSGNTIYF. The full variable domain, with the rest looked up from reference TRBV30 and TRBJ1-3, is SQTIHQWPATLVQPVGSPLSLECTVEGTSNPNLYWYRQAAGRGLQLLFYSVGIGQISSEVPQNLSASRPQDRQFILSSKKLLLSDSGFYLCAWSTRGSGNTIYFGEGSWLTVV.

This rearrangement joins TRBV12-3 or TRBV12-4 to TRBJ1-1; D is uncertain. CDR3 length: 13 residues. V was pared by 3 bases and J by 2 bases, with 7 bases between. CDR3 region: CASSFEVNTEAFF. The CDR3 DNA is TGTGCCAGCAGTTTTGAGGTAAACACTGAAGCTTTCTTT.

This chain links TRBV28 with TRBJ2-7; TRBD1 might be the D (7 bases). V lost 4 bases and J lost 7, with 23 bases in between. Germline CDR1 is MDHEN and CDR2 is SYDVKM. This CDR3 spans 16 amino acids. In DNA, the CDR3 is TGTGCCAGCAGTTCGCTCCCAGGGGGGCGAGGAGGGGAGCAGTACTTC. Encoded protein: CASSSLPGGRGGEQYF.

The rearrangement uses TRBV3-1 (or the pseudogene TRBV3-2) and TRBJ1-1; D is unclear. V lost 4 bases to trimming and J lost 3 bases, with 15 bases between them. Germline V gene lookup returns CDR1 LGHDT and CDR2 YNNKEL (reference sequence). The CDR3 spans 15 residues. The CDR3 nucleotides are TGTGCCAGCAGCCTAGGAAGGGAGTTGGACACTGAAGCTTTCTTT. Its protein is CASSLGRELDTEAFF.

The J gene is TRBJ2-3, the V gene TRBV6-5, with a possible D match to TRBD2 (6 bases). V was cut by 4 bases and J by 6 bases, with 11 bases left in between. The length of the CDR3 is 13 residues. Germline V gene lookup returns CDR1 MNHEY and CDR2 SVGAGI. Here the CDR3 DNA reads TGTGCCAGCAGTTCCGGGGGTGTGGATACGCAGTATTTT. This encodes CASSSGGVDTQYF.

The genes are TRBV20-1 and TRBJ2-2; 10 nucleotides align to TRBD1. This CDR3 contains 16 residues. J lost 4 bases, V lost 3 bases, and 8 bases had no gene match. Germline CDR1 is DFQATT and CDR2 is SNEGSKA (reference sequence). CDR3 DNA: TGCAGTGCTAGTACCACGGGACAGGGGCCCACCGGGGAGCTGTTTTTT. Translated: CSASTTGQGPTGELFF.

The gene calls are TRBV5-1 and TRBJ1-2; 9 nucleotides align to TRBD1. Germline V gene data show CDR1 as SGHRS and CDR2 as YFSETQ. Trimming cost V 4 bases and J 7 bases; bases outside gene matches: 8. The CDR3 is 14 residues long. The CDR3 DNA follows: TGCGCCAGCAGCACAGGGACAGGGAAAATTGGCTACACCTTC. Encoded protein: CASSTGTGKIGYTF.

The chain joins TRBV6-5 to TRBJ2-2, with a tentative D call TRBD2 (5 bases). V was pared by 5 bases and J by 6 bases, with 7 bases between. Germline V gives CDR1 MNHEY, CDR2 SVGAGI. This CDR3 has 12 residues. The CDR3 region is CASSTGSGELFF. DNA of the CDR3: TGTGCCAGCAGTACGGGGTCCGGGGAGCTGTTTTTT.

This clone has just one count. It is likely a read error, because the conserved phenylalanine at the end of the CDR3 is missing. The limits of the CDR3 on the DNA are not certain, so only TCRdb's listed CDR3 is given. The V and J genes are TRBV5-1 and TRBJ1-1; TRBD1, as called in the table, went unchecked against the DNA. The CDR3 has 14 residues if both end residues are counted. CDR1 and CDR2 from the germline V gene are SGHRS and YFSETQ. Here the CDR3 reads CASSLELRDRAVFV.

The sample holds one count of this clone. The V and J genes are TRBV10-1 and TRBJ1-5, with D unclear. The CDR3 extends over 14 amino acids. Germline CDR1 is WNHNN and CDR2 is SYGVQD (reference sequence). V was clipped by 8 bases and J by 1 base, with 12 bases between them. CDR3 bases: TGCGCCAGCCGGGGAAGGAGGAGCAATCAGCCCCAGCATTTT. Its translation: CASRGRRSNQPQHF.

The chain recombines TRBV18 with TRBJ1-2; 9 bases line up with TRBD1. V shed 8 bases, J shed 7 bases, and the junction held 14 bases outside the gene matches. Germline V gene lookup returns CDR1 KGHSH and CDR2 LQKENI. The CDR3 contains 15 residues. The CDR3 spells CASLPSGQGSSGYTF. DNA for the CDR3: TGTGCCAGCCTACCGAGCGGACAGGGGAGTTCTGGCTACACCTTC.

The genes are TRBV5-4 and TRBJ2-5, with 8 bases fitting TRBD2. Trimming cost V 0 bases and J 7 bases; bases outside gene matches: 11. The CDR3 has 16 amino acids. CDR1 is SGHNT and CDR2 is YYREEE in the germline V gene (reference sequence). CDR3 sequence (DNA): TGTGCCAGCAGCTTGGAAGCGGGGGCGCTCCCAGGGACCCAGTACTTC. This codes for CASSLEAGALPGTQYF.

This rearrangement joins TRBV2 to TRBJ1-1, with 7 bases identical to TRBD1. The ends lost 5 bases at V and 1 base at J; junction bases unmatched: 1. Germline CDR1 reads SNHLY; CDR2 reads FYNNEI. The CDR3 runs to 13 residues. The CDR3 region is CASSNRGNTEAFF. CDR3 bases: TGTGCCAGCAGTAACAGGGGGAACACTGAAGCTTTCTTT.

This chain joins TRBV5-6 and TRBJ1-2; D ambiguous. V was shortened by 4 bases and J by 8 bases, with 21 bases between the two germline ends. Germline V CDR1 and CDR2: SGHDT, YYEEEE. This CDR3 has 15 residues. CDR3 DNA sequence: TGTGCCAGCAGCACCTTCAACCCGGAGGGTTCGGGCTACACCTTC. Residues: CASSTFNPEGSGYTF.

The chain recombines TRBV6-5 with TRBJ1-2, with TRBD1 identical over 10 bases. V lost 6 bases, J lost 4 bases, and 5 bases stayed unmatched. Germline V lookup: CDR1 MNHEY, CDR2 SVGAGI. The CDR3 spans 14 residues. CDR3 DNA: TGTGCCAGCAGCGGGACAGGGGCGGGCTATGGCTACACCTTC. It yields the protein CASSGTGAGYGYTF.